These 29 T cell receptor beta chains were sequenced from one sample in a study of CD8+ T cells in alopecia areata. The sample's treatment: oral pan-JAK inhibitor, 5-10 mg twice daily. Extracted from the samples, RNA was reverse transcribed into cDNA to serve as the sequencing template. Sequenced by immunoSEQ multiplex PCR; TCRdb stores in-frame clones only, minus some. The sample records approximately 100,000 clones, 70% to 90% being singletons. The starting material was CD8+ T cells sorted from blood, obtained between weeks 30 and 35, from a patient treated with tofacitinib. The receptor set was obtained from a human donor with alopecia areata.

This chain connects TRBV30 to TRBJ2-1, with D tentatively TRBD2 (7 bases). This CDR3 is built from 20 residues. Germline V CDR1 and CDR2: GTSNPN, SVGIG (reference sequence). V was shortened by 3 bases and J by 0 bases, with 27 bases between the two germline ends. CDR3 DNA sequence: TGTGCCTGGAGCCCTGGGGTAACGGGGGGCACGGAAAGCTCCTACAATGAGCAGTTCTTC. Translation: CAWSPGVTGGTESSYNEQFF. Together with reference TRBV30 and TRBJ2-1, the CDR3 gives the full variable domain: SQTIHQWPATLVQPVGSPLSLECTVEGTSNPNLYWYRQAAGRGLQLLFYSVGIGQISSEVPQNLSASRPQDRQFILSSKKLLLSDSGFYLCAWSPGVTGGTESSYNEQFFGPGTRLTVL.

V usage is TRBV27 and J usage is TRBJ2-1; tentative D call: TRBD2 (7 bases). This CDR3 has 13 amino acids. V lost 5 bases and J lost 6, with 11 bases in between. From germline, CDR1 is MNHEY and CDR2 SMNVEV (reference sequence). The CDR3 bases are TGTGCCAGCAGTAGGGGGGGCCCCAATGAGCAGTTCTTC. This translates into CASSRGGPNEQFF.

The V call is TRBV9, the J call TRBJ2-1, with D unresolved. There are 11 residues in the CDR3. Trimming shortened V by 4 bases and J by 2 bases, and 1 base separated the two germline ends. Germline V gives CDR1 SGDLS, CDR2 YYNGEE. In DNA, the CDR3 is TGTGCCAGCAGCACCTACAATGAGCAGTTCTTC. Translation: CASSTYNEQFF.

The sample holds a few counts of this clone. In DNA form, the CDR3 reads TGTGCCAGCAGTGAAGAACGATTGGGAAGGGACCGAGGGGAGCAGTACTTC. It encodes CASSEERLGRDRGEQYF. The chain joins TRBV2 to TRBJ2-7; tentatively, D is TRBD1 or TRBD2 (5 bases each). Germline CDR1 is SNHLY and CDR2 is FYNNEI. CDR3 length equals 17 residues. Trimming removed 1 base from V and 7 bases from J, with 23 bases in between.

This chain connects TRBV6-1 to TRBJ2-1; perhaps TRBD1 as D (6 bases). Germline V lookup: CDR1 MNHNS, CDR2 SASEGT. CDR3 length equals 17 residues. V dropped 3 bases and J dropped 9 bases, with 24 bases sitting between them. CDR3 in amino acids: CASSEDRGYRLSGEQFF. DNA for the CDR3: TGTGCCAGCAGTGAGGACAGAGGATATCGCCTGAGTGGTGAGCAGTTCTTC.

The chain employs TRBV7-9 and TRBJ2-1; D not certain. Germline CDR1 SEHNR, CDR2 FQNEAQ (reference sequence). The CDR3 covers 10 residues. Trimming took off 5 bases at V and 7 bases at J, with 3 bases between the two ends. The CDR3 DNA sequence: TGTGCCAGCAGCCAGAATGAGCAGTTCTTC. It yields the protein CASSQNEQFF.

The J gene is TRBJ2-3, the V gene TRBV10-3, with 9 bases aligning to TRBD2. CDR3 size: 15 residues. Unmatched junction bases numbered 11, after V lost 8 bases and J lost 5 bases. CDR1 ENHRY and CDR2 SYGVKD come from the germline V gene. For the CDR3, the DNA is TGTGCCATCGGTGTAGCGGGAGATCCGGGAGATACGCAGTATTTT. It specifies CAIGVAGDPGDTQYF.

The V and J genes are TRBV29-1 and TRBJ1-1; 9 nucleotides agree with TRBD1. Germline V CDR1 and CDR2: SQVTM, ANQGSEA. The CDR3 runs 15 residues. J was trimmed by 0 bases and V by 2 bases; bases with no gene match: 4. This chain's CDR3 is CSVERDRALNTEAFF. Written as DNA, the CDR3 is TGCAGCGTTGAACGGGACAGGGCGTTGAACACTGAAGCTTTCTTT.

The V gene is TRBV7-9, the J gene TRBJ2-2; D ambiguous. Germline CDR1 and CDR2: SEHNR and FQNEAQ (reference sequence). The CDR3 contains 14 residues. V was shortened by 6 bases and J by 1 base, with 9 bases between the two germline ends. The CDR3 bases are TGTGCCAGCAGAAACGAACGGAACACCGGGGAGCTGTTTTTT. It codes for CASRNERNTGELFF.

The chain employs TRBV7-8 and TRBJ2-7; D is perhaps TRBD1 or TRBD2 (6 bases each). Germline V gives CDR1 SGHVS, CDR2 FQNEAQ. V was pared by 1 base and J by 3 bases, with 13 bases between. The CDR3 has 15 residues. The CDR3 region is CASSLEGGSYYEQYF. DNA for the CDR3: TGTGCCAGCAGCTTAGAAGGGGGGTCTTACTACGAGCAGTACTTC.

The chain links TRBV14 to TRBJ1-2; 8 positions match TRBD1. V was pared by 5 bases and J by 8 bases, with 7 bases of the junction left unmatched. Germline V CDR1 and CDR2: SGHDN, FVKESK. This CDR3 has 13 amino acids. The CDR3, as DNA: TGTGCCAGCAGCGTCAGGGGGCGGCGGGGCTACACCTTC. Its translation is CASSVRGRRGYTF.

As DNA, the CDR3 is TGTGCCAGCAGCTCTGGGGCCGAGGGTCGGGAAAAACTGTTTTTT. Encoded protein: CASSSGAEGREKLFF. This chain uses TRBV7-9 with TRBJ1-4, with a weak D call TRBD1 (5 bases). Trimming took off 4 bases at V and 8 bases at J, with 17 bases between the two ends. The CDR3 consists of 15 residues. Germline values: CDR1 SEHNR, CDR2 FQNEAQ (reference sequence).

The V gene is TRBV2, the J gene TRBJ2-1, with D possibly TRBD2 on 5 matching bases. The germline V gene has CDR1 SNHLY and CDR2 FYNNEI. The V end lost 4 bases, the J end lost 0 bases, and 13 bases lay between the germline ends. The CDR3 runs 16 residues. The CDR3, as DNA: TGTGCCAGCAGTGGAGGGCGACCTTACTCCTACAATGAGCAGTTCTTC. Its translation is CASSGGRPYSYNEQFF.

The chain joins TRBV27 to TRBJ2-1, with TRBD2 matching over 8 bases. This CDR3 has 14 residues. Germline V CDR1 and CDR2: MNHEY, SMNVEV (reference sequence). V shed 8 bases and J 3 bases; nucleotides not matched to a gene: 6. The CDR3 protein is CASGGGGHYNEQFF. As DNA, the CDR3 is TGTGCCAGCGGGGGCGGGGGGCACTACAATGAGCAGTTCTTC.

This sequence joins TRBV27 and TRBJ2-7; 8 nucleotides line up with TRBD1. This CDR3 has 13 residues. Unmatched junction bases numbered 4, after V lost 6 bases and J lost 3 bases. CDR1 and CDR2 (germline): MNHEY, SMNVEV (reference sequence). In nucleotides, the CDR3 is TGTGCCAGCAGCGGGGACAGGAACTACGAGCAGTACTTC. It is translated as CASSGDRNYEQYF.

This chain uses TRBV7-2 with TRBJ2-1; D perhaps matches TRBD1 (6 bases). Trimming left V 6 bases short and J 0 bases short, with 15 bases between. The CDR3 extends over 16 amino acids. CDR1 SGHTA and CDR2 FQGNSA come from the germline V gene. CDR3 amino acids: CASSPRQGSSYNEQFF. CDR3 sequence (DNA): TGTGCCAGCAGTCCCAGGCAGGGGAGCTCCTACAATGAGCAGTTCTTC.

The rearrangement links TRBV2 to TRBJ1-2, with TRBD1 matching over 9 bases. The CDR3 is 16 residues long. V shed 3 bases, J shed 4 bases, and the junction held 9 bases outside the gene matches. The germline CDR1 and CDR2 sequences are SNHLY and FYNNEI. CDR3 protein: CASSDPRQGVIYGYTF. The DNA for the CDR3 is TGTGCCAGCAGTGACCCAAGACAGGGGGTTATCTATGGCTACACCTTC.

This chain uses TRBV6-4 with TRBJ2-3; 7 bases are a match to TRBD2. The V segment lost 6 bases and the J segment 5 bases; nucleotides outside the gene matches: 14. Germline assignment: CDR1 MRHNA and CDR2 SNTAGT. The CDR3 covers 16 residues. This CDR3 is CASRGRGLPGGDTQYF. The CDR3 DNA follows: TGTGCCAGCAGAGGACGGGGACTTCCGGGAGGAGATACGCAGTATTTT.

The V call is TRBV14, the J call TRBJ2-1, with unresolved D. V lost 0 bases and J lost 5, with 11 bases in between. The CDR3 has 15 residues. Germline CDR1 is SGHDN and CDR2 is FVKESK. CDR3 nucleotides: TGTGCCAGCAGCCAAGAGAGATACCGGGACAATGAGCAGTTCTTC. The encoded protein is CASSQERYRDNEQFF.

This chain links TRBV7-2 with TRBJ2-1, with D maybe TRBD1 (6 bases). V was cut by 5 bases and J by 7 bases, with 21 bases left in between. In germline, CDR1 is SGHTA, CDR2 FQGNSA. The CDR3 spans 16 residues. CDR3 nucleotides: TGTGCCAGCAGCGATCCCACCTCAAGTACAGGGAATGAGCAGTTCTTC. Translated, it gives CASSDPTSSTGNEQFF.

The genes are TRBV4-1 and TRBJ2-1; 13 bases line up with TRBD2. CDR1 is MGHRA and CDR2 is YSYEKL in the germline V gene. V was clipped by 4 bases and J by 5 bases; unmatched bases: 8. This CDR3 is built from 17 residues. The CDR3 DNA sequence: TGCGCCAGCAGCCTAGGACTAGCGGGAGAGACTAACAATGAGCAGTTCTTC. It is translated as CASSLGLAGETNNEQFF.

This chain uses TRBV9 with TRBJ2-1, with 10 bases identical to TRBD2. There are 18 residues in the CDR3. The V segment lost 3 bases and the J segment 1 base; nucleotides outside the gene matches: 10. Per germline, CDR1 SGDLS and CDR2 YYNGEE. The chain's CDR3 is CASSGGVSGGASYNEQFF. Written as DNA, the CDR3 is TGTGCCAGCAGCGGAGGAGTGAGCGGGGGGGCGTCCTACAATGAGCAGTTCTTC.

The chain combines TRBV5-6 with TRBJ2-3; 10 nucleotides agree with TRBD2. Germline CDR1 is SGHDT and CDR2 is YYEEEE. The junction had 8 bases not matched to a gene; V was cut back by 4 bases and J by 6 bases. The length of the CDR3 is 15 residues. The CDR3 coding sequence is TGTGCCAGCAGCGGAACTAGCGGGATTGTTGATACGCAGTATTTT. Its translation: CASSGTSGIVDTQYF.

This clone was seen only once. In DNA, the CDR3 is TGCGCCAGCAGCCAAGATCAAGGCGGCAATCAGCCCCAGCATTTT. Amino acids: CASSQDQGGNQPQHF. The chain carries TRBV4-1 and TRBJ1-5; D unclear. Germline CDR1 reads MGHRA; CDR2 reads YSYEKL. This CDR3 comprises 15 residues. Trimming removed 0 bases from V and 2 bases from J, with 8 bases in between.

V is TRBV11-2 and J is TRBJ1-1; TRBD1 might be the D (6 bases). V lost 1 base and J 4 bases, leaving 10 bases between the germline ends. CDR3 length equals 14 residues. Germline-derived CDR1 and CDR2 are SGHAT and FQNNGV. The CDR3 loop is CASSLAGDGTEAFF. For the CDR3, the DNA is TGTGCCAGCAGCTTAGCAGGGGACGGCACTGAAGCTTTCTTT.

This chain connects TRBV13 to TRBJ2-2; possibly TRBD1 for D (6 bases). Germline CDR1 and CDR2: PRHDT and FYEKMQ (reference sequence). The length of the CDR3 is 13 residues. Trimming pared 4 bases from V and 7 bases from J, leaving 10 bases between. The CDR3 DNA reads as TGTGCCAGCAGCTCACAGGGTATCGGGGAGCTGTTTTTT. Protein: CASSSQGIGELFF.

This sequence joins TRBV27 and TRBJ2-2; D unclear. The germline V and J ends were trimmed by 1 base and 2 bases, with 8 bases remaining between them. CDR3 length: 15 amino acids. CDR1 is MNHEY and CDR2 is SMNVEV in the germline V gene (reference sequence). The CDR3 region is CASSLFADNTGELFF. The DNA for the CDR3 is TGTGCCAGCAGTTTATTTGCAGATAACACCGGGGAGCTGTTTTTT.

The V and J genes are TRBV29-1 and TRBJ2-7; a possible D gene is TRBD1 (5 bases). V was shortened by 3 bases and J by 0 bases, with 9 bases between the two germline ends. This CDR3 is built from 13 residues. Germline assignment: CDR1 SQVTM and CDR2 ANQGSEA. The CDR3 region is CSVEGPGSYEQYF. CDR3 sequence (DNA): TGCAGCGTTGAGGGGCCGGGCTCCTACGAGCAGTACTTC.

Within the sample, this clone is large. V usage is TRBV6-4 and J usage is TRBJ2-2; D remains unclear. Germline V gene sequence: CDR1 MRHNA, CDR2 SNTAGT. With 3 bases removed from V and 1 base from J, the gap between germline ends came to 0 bases. The CDR3 is made up of 12 amino acids. The CDR3 protein is CASSENTGELFF. The CDR3 coding sequence is TGTGCCAGCAGTGAGAACACCGGGGAGCTGTTTTTT.